The rows below give T cell receptor beta chains drawn from one sample of a study of shared clonotypes between healthy human individuals. TCRdb's table, derived via immunoSEQ multiplex PCR, lists solely in-frame clones and lacks some. Found here are approximately 2.5 million clones, roughly 93% of them singletons; the top ten hold approximately 0.37%. What was sequenced was naive CD4+ T cells from PBMCs. Source of these receptors: a man aged 18 to 29 in good health. Some clones in this sample may be carry-over from other donors' samples. Both conserved end residues are part of each CDR3. The D gene is left open where the match is weak. Size is omitted from some rows. Given values are once, few, many or a class for expanded clones.

size	V	J	D	DNA	CDR3
-	TRBV11-2	TRBJ2-7	-	TGTGCCAGCAGCCAACGGGGCATCGGGCAGTACTTC	CASSQRGIGQYF
-	TRBV12-5	TRBJ1-2	-	TGTGCTAGTGGTTTGGTACTGGGCAGGGGTAGGTATGGCTACACCTTC	CASGLVLGRGRYGYTF
-	TRBV28	TRBJ2-3	-	TGTGCCAGCAGTTTTTTGCGCGGTACTAGCACAGATACGCAGTATTTT	CASSFLRGTSTDTQYF
-	TRBV4-1	TRBJ2-5	-	TGCGCCAGCAGCCGTACCCGGGACTCCCAAGAGACCCAGTACTTC	CASSRTRDSQETQYF
-	TRBV6-5	TRBJ2-7	-	TGTGCCAGCAAAGGGGGTACTTACGAGCAGTACTTC	CASKGGTYEQYF
once	TRBV30	TRBJ1-6	-	TGTGCCTGGAGTCCCGAGAGTAATTCACCCCTCCACTTT	CAWSPESNSPLHF
-	TRBV27	TRBJ2-7	TRBD2	TGTGCCAGCAGTCCCGGACTAGCGGAGTTCTACGAGCAGTACTTC	CASSPGLAEFYEQYF
-	TRBV2	TRBJ1-5	TRBD1	TGTGCCAGCAGTTACGGACAGGGAAATCAGCCCCAGCATTTT	CASSYGQGNQPQHF
-	TRBV19	TRBJ2-7	TRBD1	TGTGCCAGTAGTACAGTCCCGGGACAGGGCGAGCAGTACTTC	CASSTVPGQGEQYF
-	TRBV29-1	TRBJ2-5	-	TGCAGCGTTGCAGGCAGAGCCCAAGAGACCCAGTACTTC	CSVAGRAQETQYF
once	TRBV5-1	TRBJ2-1	TRBD2	TGCGCCAGCAGCTTTGGGACTAGCGGGAGAGATGAGCAGTTCTTC	CASSFGTSGRDEQFF
-	TRBV28	TRBJ2-7	TRBD1	TGTGCCAGCAGTGGACAGGGTATTGGCTTC	CASSGQGIGF
-	TRBV5-5	TRBJ2-6	TRBD1	TGTGCCAGCAGCTTGAAGGGACAGGATACTTTAGGGGCCAACGTCCTGACTTTC	CASSLKGQDTLGANVLTF
-	TRBV6-5	TRBJ2-3	-	TGTGCCAGCAGTTACCGAAGCATAGATACGCAGTATTTT	CASSYRSIDTQYF
-	TRBV7-3	TRBJ2-3	-	TGTGCCAGCAGCTCTGGAGGGAGTGGGGATACGCAGTATTTT	CASSSGGSGDTQYF
-	TRBV7-6	TRBJ2-7	-	TGTGCCAGCAGCTTATCGTATAGGTCTGAAGAGCAGTACTTC	CASSLSYRSEEQYF
-	TRBV7-9	TRBJ2-2	-	TGTGCCAGCAGCCGTGACCTGGCTAGCGCACAGGAGCTGTTTTTT	CASSRDLASAQELFF
-	TRBV2	TRBJ2-1	-	TGTGCCAGCAGCCCAACCGCGTACTACAATGAGCAGTTCTTC	CASSPTAYYNEQFF
-	TRBV7-8	TRBJ2-4	-	TGTGCCAGCAGCTCGTCGGTGGGGGCCCTCGTGGCCAAAAACATTCAGTACTTC	CASSSSVGALVAKNIQYF
-	TRBV5-1	TRBJ2-7	-	TGCGCCAGCAGCCACGGGGGGCAGGGTGGCGAGCAGTACTTC	CASSHGGQGGEQYF
-	TRBV9	TRBJ2-7	-	TGTGCCAGCAGCCCCCTCGGGGAGGCCCCCTCCTACGAGCAGTACTTC	CASSPLGEAPSYEQYF
-	TRBV2	TRBJ1-2	TRBD1	TGTGCCACCTCCACGAGACCGGGACAGGGGGATGGCTACACCTTC	CATSTRPGQGDGYTF
-	TRBV4-3	TRBJ2-7	-	TGCGCCAGCGCCCGACAGGACCCCTACGAGCAGTACTTC	CASARQDPYEQYF
once	TRBV4-1	TRBJ2-3	-	TGCGCCAGCAGCCAAGCCAGGGGCGTTGGCACAGATACGCAGTATTTT	CASSQARGVGTDTQYF
-	TRBV28	TRBJ2-6	TRBD2	TGTGGGATAGCGGGAGCCTCTGGGGCCAACGTCCTGACTTTC	CGIAGASGANVLTF
-	TRBV6-6	TRBJ2-1	TRBD2	TGTGCCAGCAGTTTAGCGGGTATCTCCTACAATGAGCAGTTCTTC	CASSLAGISYNEQFF
-	TRBV6-1	TRBJ2-5	-	TGTGCCAGCAGTGAAACTGGGGTGCCAGAGACCCAGTACTTC	CASSETGVPETQYF
once	TRBV19	TRBJ1-5	TRBD1	TGTGCCAGAAAAGAAAACAGGGGGCGAGCCGATCAGCCCCAGCATTTT	CARKENRGRADQPQHF
once	TRBV6-5	TRBJ2-1	TRBD2	TGTGCCAGCAGTTCCACTAGCGGGAGGCTTAATAATGAGCAGTTCTTC	CASSSTSGRLNNEQFF
-	TRBV5-1	TRBJ2-6	TRBD2	TGCGCCAGCAGCGCTGCTAGCGGGAGCCTCTCTGGGGCCAACGTCCTGACTTTC	CASSAASGSLSGANVLTF
once	TRBV28	TRBJ2-7	-	TGTGCCAGCACCCTCGGACACCGCGAGCAGTACTTC	CASTLGHREQYF
-	TRBV29-1	TRBJ2-2	-	TGCAGCGTTGATCCACAGGGTACCGGGGAGCTGTTTTTT	CSVDPQGTGELFF
-	TRBV7-6	TRBJ2-2	-	TGTGCCAGCAGCTTAGCCCCGGGGAGGCGGGGCACCGGGGAGCTGTTTTTT	CASSLAPGRRGTGELFF
-	TRBV2	TRBJ2-1	-	TGTGCCAGCAGGCCTAAACAGGGTTTGGGGTACAATGAGCAGTTCTTC	CASRPKQGLGYNEQFF
once	TRBV19	TRBJ1-2	TRBD1	TGTGCCAGTAGTCCCCCCCGGGACAGGGAGTCGTATGGCTACACCTTC	CASSPPRDRESYGYTF
-	TRBV19	TRBJ1-2	TRBD1	TGTGCCAGTGGACAGCAGGGGGTAATCTATGGCTACACCTTC	CASGQQGVIYGYTF
-	TRBV5-1	TRBJ2-1	-	TGCGCCAGCAGCTTGGTGCAGGGCCCCTACAATGAGCAGTTCTTC	CASSLVQGPYNEQFF
-	TRBV19	TRBJ2-1	TRBD2	TGTGCCAGTAGCTGGACTAGCGGGAGAAACAATGAGCAGTTCTTC	CASSWTSGRNNEQFF
-	TRBV7-3	TRBJ2-7	-	TGTGCCAGCAGCTTAGTCCAGGATTACGAGCAGTACTTC	CASSLVQDYEQYF
-	TRBV4-1	TRBJ1-3	TRBD1	TGCGCCAGCAGCCAAGGGCCCACAGGGGGACCAAACACCATATATTTT	CASSQGPTGGPNTIYF
-	TRBV19	TRBJ1-2	-	TGTGCCAGTAGTCCCTGGACGGGTAGCCTAGGTGGCTACACCTTC	CASSPWTGSLGGYTF